The entry below describes one T cell receptor beta chain. CDR1 is MNHEY and CDR2 is SMNVEV in the germline V gene (reference sequence). The CDR3 covers 14 residues. V lost 2 bases to trimming and J lost 1 base, with 9 bases between them. The sample originates from a study of Tregs in tolerant kidney transplant recipients. This table comes from immunoSEQ multiplex PCR, and its TCRdb copy is limited to in-frame clones, with some not included. Here the sample spans tens of thousands of clones, over 75% being singletons. Recipients received nonmyeloablative bone marrow transplants from related graft donors, with transient mixed chimerism.

This chain joins TRBV27 and TRBJ2-7, with D maybe TRBD1 (6 bases). This TCR came from a human patient who received a combined kidney and bone marrow transplant. T cells may partly derive from the graft donor. The sample in question was CD4+ T cells from blood (PBMCs), obtained 6 months after the transplant. The CDR3 coding sequence is TGTGCCAGCAGTTTACGGGACAAGTCCTACGAGCAGTACTTC. Protein product: CASSLRDKSYEQYF.